Listed below are T cell receptor beta chains from one sample, sequenced in a study of CD8+ T cells in alopecia areata. Sequencing used immunoSEQ multiplex PCR; TCRdb keeps in-frame clones, though not all of them. The table lists more than 95,000 clones, more than 35% of them singletons. The sample taken for sequencing was CD4+ T cells sorted from blood. The receptors come from a human donor with alopecia areata. Each CDR3 is given with its conserved first and last residue. Each record gives: V gene, clone size, J gene, D gene, CDR3 protein, CDR3 DNA. D genes are given only for firm matches. The listing skips clone size in some rows; elsewhere it reads once, few, many or a size class.

TRBV5-1	NA	TRBJ2-7	NA	CASSGGAGYYEQYF	TGCGCCAGCAGCGGAGGAGCAGGGTACTACGAGCAGTACTTC
TRBV20-1	NA	TRBJ2-5	NA	CSASSGETQYF	TGCAGTGCTAGTTCGGGTGAGACCCAGTACTTC
TRBV29-1	few	TRBJ1-1	NA	CSGQRGTEAFF	TGCAGTGGTCAGAGGGGCACTGAAGCTTTCTTT
TRBV15	many	TRBJ2-1	NA	CATSRTPSGEQFF	TGTGCCACCAGCAGAACCCCTTCGGGTGAGCAGTTCTTC
TRBV27	NA	TRBJ2-1	TRBD1	CASSATGVPYNEQFF	TGTGCCAGCAGTGCGACAGGGGTCCCCTACAATGAGCAGTTCTTC
TRBV14	NA	TRBJ2-3	TRBD2	CASSLRGGPTAVDTQYF	TGTGCCAGCAGCTTACGGGGGGGCCCCACGGCGGTAGATACGCAGTATTTT
TRBV9	once	TRBJ2-1	TRBD1	CASSVEQGAYNEQFF	TGTGCCAGCAGCGTAGAACAGGGGGCCTACAATGAGCAGTTCTTC
TRBV7-9	few	TRBJ1-4	NA	CASSSTTEKLFF	TGTGCCAGCAGCTCGACGACAGAAAAACTGTTTTTT
TRBV30	NA	TRBJ2-3	TRBD2	CAWSASGVQTDTQYF	TGTGCCTGGTCGGCTAGCGGGGTTCAGACAGATACGCAGTATTTT
TRBV30	NA	TRBJ2-1	TRBD2	CAWSLLAGYNEQFF	TGTGCCTGGTCTCTACTAGCGGGATACAATGAGCAGTTCTTC
TRBV5-1	few	TRBJ1-1	NA	CASSFGQVNTEAFF	TGCGCCAGCAGCTTCGGCCAGGTGAACACTGAAGCTTTCTTT
TRBV6-5	few	TRBJ2-7	TRBD1	CASRPDRESYEQYF	TGTGCCAGCAGACCGGACAGGGAATCCTACGAGCAGTACTTC
TRBV18	NA	TRBJ1-2	NA	CASSPQGWHDGYTF	TGTGCCAGCTCACCTCAGGGTTGGCATGATGGCTACACCTTC
TRBV11-1	NA	TRBJ1-6	NA	CASSIGHHNSPLHF	TGTGCCAGCAGCATCGGACACCATAATTCACCCCTCCACTTT
TRBV2	NA	TRBJ2-7	TRBD2	CANLKTGTSDYEQYF	TGTGCCAACCTCAAAACCGGGACTAGCGACTACGAGCAGTACTTC
TRBV6-6	NA	TRBJ2-3	NA	CASSQTNPQYF	TGTGCCAGCAGTCAGACTAACCCGCAGTATTTT
TRBV29-1	few	TRBJ2-3	NA	CSVEKVSTDTQYF	TGCAGCGTTGAAAAAGTCTCCACAGATACGCAGTATTTT
TRBV30	NA	TRBJ1-3	NA	CASRVGPAGNTIYF	TGTGCCTCCAGGGTAGGACCGGCTGGAAACACCATATATTTT
TRBV2	NA	TRBJ2-1	NA	CASSVFDNEQFF	TGTGCCAGCAGTGTCTTCGACAATGAGCAGTTCTTC